These 16 T cell receptor beta chains originate from one sample sequenced in a study of blood T cell repertoires in COVID-19. Only in-frame clones appear in the TCRdb table, and some are missing; sequencing was by immunoSEQ multiplex PCR. The repertoire holds roughly 460,000 clones, with approximately 90% as singletons. Sequencing was performed on peripheral blood. The receptors were gathered from a man aged 18 to 29 with COVID-19, enrolled during active disease.

The rearrangement uses TRBV29-1 and TRBJ1-1; weak D call: TRBD1 (5 bases). Germline CDR1 reads SQVTM; CDR2 reads ANQGSEA. V gave up 5 bases and J gave up 1 base, with 8 bases separating them. The CDR3 length is 12 residues. The CDR3 nucleotides read TGCAGCGTTAACGGGGGGAACACTGAAGCTTTCTTT. As protein: CSVNGGNTEAFF.

The chain has TRBV6-6 and TRBJ2-7, with TRBD1 matching 10 bases. This CDR3 has 16 amino acids. CDR1 and CDR2 from the germline V gene are MNHNY and SVGAGI (reference sequence). V trimming: 6 bases; J trimming: 1 base; junction bases outside the gene matches: 9. The CDR3 DNA reads TGTGCCAGCAGGCCTGACAGGGGGCGAGGTTCCTACGAGCAGTACTTC. It specifies CASRPDRGRGSYEQYF.

The chain recombines TRBV11-1 with TRBJ1-6; D is ambiguous. This CDR3 region has 15 residues. Germline CDR1 SGHAT, CDR2 FQDESV (reference sequence). Deletions cut 2 bases from V and 4 bases from J, with 9 bases between. The CDR3 DNA is TGTGCCAGCAGCTTACGAGAGGCATATAATTCACCCCTCCACTTT. Amino acids: CASSLREAYNSPLHF.

This chain joins TRBV5-1 and TRBJ2-7; 9 bases fit TRBD2. The germline gives CDR1 SGHRS, CDR2 YFSETQ. This CDR3 is 16 amino acids long. V shed 0 bases and J 4 bases; nucleotides not matched to a gene: 8. CDR3 sequence reads: CASSLVQAGGGYEQYF. DNA for the CDR3: TGCGCCAGCAGCTTGGTTCAAGCGGGAGGTGGATACGAGCAGTACTTC. Looking up the rest from reference TRBV5-1 and TRBJ2-7 gives the full variable domain: KAGVTQTPRYLIKTRGQQVTLSCSPISGHRSVSWYQQTPGQGLQFLFEYFSETQRNKGNFPGRFSGRQFSNSRSEMNVSTLELGDSALYLCASSLVQAGGGYEQYFGPGTRLTVT.

V and J are TRBV5-6 and TRBJ1-2; TRBD1 aligns across 9 bases. V lost 2 bases and J lost 5; bases outside the gene matches: 10. The CDR3 contains 16 residues. Germline loops: CDR1 SGHDT, CDR2 YYEEEE. This CDR3 is CASSLKRTGDAYGYTF. In DNA form, the CDR3 reads TGTGCCAGCAGCTTAAAACGGACAGGGGACGCGTATGGCTACACCTTC.

This sequence joins TRBV5-4 and TRBJ2-3; TRBD2 aligns across 10 bases. The germline V gene has CDR1 SGHNT and CDR2 YYREEE (reference sequence). J lost 7 bases, V lost 3 bases, and 5 bases had no gene match. CDR3 length: 14 residues. The CDR3 nucleotides are TGTGCCAGCAGCTCCCTAGCGGGAGAGAATACGCAGTATTTT. Encoded protein: CASSSLAGENTQYF.

The chain has TRBV6-5 and TRBJ2-1; TRBD2 aligns across 8 bases. Germline V gives CDR1 MNHEY, CDR2 SVGAGI. Trimming cost V 6 bases and J 5 bases; bases outside gene matches: 3. The CDR3 runs 13 residues. As DNA, the CDR3 is TGTGCCAGCAGCTATAGCGGGAACAATGAGCAGTTCTTC. Translating it yields CASSYSGNNEQFF.

The chain links TRBV3-1 (or the pseudogene TRBV3-2) to TRBJ2-6; 7 bases map to TRBD1. The CDR3 covers 18 residues. In germline, CDR1 is LGHDT, CDR2 YNNKEL (reference sequence). Germline trimming cut 4 bases from V and 0 bases from J; bases unmatched to any gene: 9. In nucleotides, the CDR3 is TGTGCCAGCAGCCGGGACAGCCTTGCTTCCTCTGGGGCCAACGTCCTGACTTTC. Encoded protein: CASSRDSLASSGANVLTF.

This clone was observed a single time. The chain joins TRBV29-1 to TRBJ2-1; 9 bases agree with TRBD2. From germline, CDR1 is SQVTM and CDR2 ANQGSEA. This CDR3 contains 14 residues. The trim removed 1 base at V and 6 bases at J, leaving 4 bases unmatched. This CDR3 reads CSVEVAGEGNEQFF. In nucleotides, the CDR3 is TGCAGCGTTGAAGTAGCGGGAGAGGGCAATGAGCAGTTCTTC.

The CDR3 DNA reads TGTGCCAGCTCACCGGGCTTGCAGGGATCAGAAGCTTTCTTT. Protein product: CASSPGLQGSEAFF. The chain recombines TRBV18 with TRBJ1-1; a weak D match, TRBD1 (5 bases). V lost 3 bases to trimming and J lost 8 bases, with 16 bases between them. This CDR3 contains 14 residues. The germline V gene encodes CDR1 KGHSH and CDR2 LQKENI.

J is TRBJ2-3 and V is TRBV2; D ambiguous. In germline, CDR1 is SNHLY, CDR2 FYNNEI. The V and J ends lost 6 bases and 7 bases respectively, with 5 bases between them. The CDR3 loop spans 10 amino acids. The CDR3 nucleotides are TGTGCCAGCAGGAGTTATACGCAGTATTTT. It codes for CASRSYTQYF.

This clone was seen only once. V and J are TRBV7-2 and TRBJ1-2, with D perhaps matching TRBD1 (5 bases). The V gene's germline CDR1 is SGHTA and CDR2 FQGNSA. The CDR3 has 14 residues. Trimming left V 1 base short and J 8 bases short, with 14 bases between. CDR3 loop: CASSLVGETRGYTF. Here the CDR3 DNA reads TGTGCCAGCAGCTTAGTAGGGGAAACTCGGGGCTACACCTTC.

The chain links TRBV5-1 to TRBJ2-7; weak D call: TRBD1 (6 bases). V was pared by 4 bases and J by 2 bases, with 13 bases between. This CDR3 has 14 residues. CDR1 SGHRS and CDR2 YFSETQ come from the germline V gene. This chain's CDR3 is CASSLQGSPYEQYF. Written as DNA, the CDR3 is TGCGCCAGCAGCCTCCAGGGGTCCCCCTACGAGCAGTACTTC.

The chain links TRBV5-4 to TRBJ2-5; D might be TRBD2 (6 bases). Trimming took off 4 bases at V and 1 base at J, with 14 bases between the two ends. This CDR3 region has 15 residues. Germline assignment: CDR1 SGHNT and CDR2 YYREEE (reference sequence). The CDR3 loop reads CASSRLGGFQETQYF. CDR3 in DNA: TGTGCCAGCAGCCGGCTCGGGGGATTCCAAGAGACCCAGTACTTC.

The J gene is TRBJ1-2, the V gene TRBV12-5; 7 nucleotides match TRBD1. This CDR3 has 15 amino acids. Germline V gene data show CDR1 as LGHNT and CDR2 as FRNRAP. V lost 1 base, J lost 2 bases, and 4 bases stayed unmatched. The CDR3 loop is CASGLAAGQNYGYTF. In nucleotides, the CDR3 is TGTGCTAGTGGTTTGGCCGCGGGACAGAACTATGGCTACACCTTC.

This chain links TRBV6-1 with TRBJ1-2; D possibly corresponds to TRBD1 (5 bases). V shed 0 bases and J shed 8 bases, with 13 bases lying between them. The germline CDR1 and CDR2 sequences are MNHNS and SASEGT. The CDR3 runs 14 residues. This chain's CDR3 is CASSEAGGTWGYTF. The DNA of the CDR3 is TGTGCCAGCAGTGAAGCTGGGGGGACTTGGGGCTACACCTTC.